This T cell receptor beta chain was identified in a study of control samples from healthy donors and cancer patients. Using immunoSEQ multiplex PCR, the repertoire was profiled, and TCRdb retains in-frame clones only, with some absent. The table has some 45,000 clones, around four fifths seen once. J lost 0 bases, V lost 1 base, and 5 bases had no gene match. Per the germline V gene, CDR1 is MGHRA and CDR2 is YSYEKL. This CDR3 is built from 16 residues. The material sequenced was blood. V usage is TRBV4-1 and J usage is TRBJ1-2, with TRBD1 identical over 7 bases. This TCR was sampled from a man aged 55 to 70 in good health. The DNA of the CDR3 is TGCGCCAGCAGCCAAGTTAGGACAGGAGCTAACTATGGCTACACCTTC. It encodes CASSQVRTGANYGYTF.